A selection of T cell receptor beta chains follows, all from one sample in a study of blood T cell repertoires in COVID-19. Libraries were prepared by immunoSEQ multiplex PCR; TCRdb keeps only in-frame clonotypes and omits some of them. The table shows hundreds of thousands of clones, with roughly 87% occurring only once. The sequenced sample was peripheral blood. The receptors here all came from a woman aged 45-65 years who had recovered from COVID-19. The CDR3 runs from the conserved cysteine through the conserved F or W.

len,v_gene,CDR3aa
14,TRBV7-2,CASSSDGTNYGYTF
14,TRBV6-5,CASSYLLATDTQYF
13,TRBV19,CASSFSGTYEQYF
12,TRBV5-5,CASSLSTDTQYF
14,TRBV6-5,CASSYSEGGNTIYF
16,TRBV7-9,CASSSQQPSNTGELFF
16,TRBV6-2/TRBV6-3,CASSYLGGRSYNEQFF
15,TRBV30,CAWSVRASGRNEQFF
13,TRBV6-5,CASSSGLTGELFF
14,TRBV6-2/TRBV6-3,CASSYVSPTGELFF
16,TRBV9,CASSLGRGHGTGELFF
13,TRBV5-8,CASSRSGTETQYF
16,TRBV9,CASSVGGGAPAETQYF
13,TRBV28,CATRQGSAYEQYF
14,TRBV27,CASSFSSGLYEQYF
15,TRBV7-9,CASSLVSGTPREQYF
16,TRBV18,CASWSRTSDRDYGYTF
11,TRBV6-6,CASSPSYEQYF
17,TRBV6-2/TRBV6-3,CASSFLAGVLHQETQYF
14,TRBV6-6,CASSQIRGNTEAFF
15,TRBV5-1,CASSPLGRHTDTQYF
16,TRBV30,CAWSRSGGGSYNEQFF
14,TRBV5-4,CASSLGRVTDTQYF
14,TRBV2,CASSPRRGADTQYF
22,TRBV19,CASSIIGSRPGTGEWSNEKLFF
20,TRBV21-1,CASSLSRDRSPESNTGELFF
16,TRBV25-1,CASSELYRGSYNEQFF
13,TRBV2,CASSVRGKETQYF
13,TRBV12-5,CASGPWGGAEQFF
13,TRBV30,CAWSYTGGRGQFF
12,TRBV7-3,CASSLGHNEQFF
14,TRBV6-5,CASQHRGDIQPQHF
17,TRBV7-2,CASSPRWGQGPENIQYF
14,TRBV28,CASRPWRDTGELFF
15,TRBV10-2,CASSRWTGNDYGYTF
14,TRBV6-5,CASSYSGGSNTIYF
14,TRBV3-1/TRBV3-2,CASSQARGSNEQFF
14,TRBV5-6,CASSLTGGDYEQYF
14,TRBV4-2,CASSPSFGAETQYF
16,TRBV25-1,CASSHWPQGGYYEQYF
13,TRBV5-4,CASSLFEADTQYF
18,TRBV4-1,CASSQDLRQGGLTDTQYF
12,TRBV5-4,CASSSPGGEQYF
13,TRBV7-2,CASSRSGVYEQYF
14,TRBV9,CASSATVSNYGYTF
15,TRBV19,CASSARDRVNEKLFF
14,TRBV2,CASRPGGPTDTQYF
18,TRBV4-2,CASSLRTGIGRVNEKLFF
16,TRBV3-1/TRBV3-2,CASSQDPGGFLYGYTF
14,TRBV6-5,CASTPYGQGARAFF